Shown below are 31 T cell receptor beta chains from a single sample sequenced in a study of T cells in Graves' hyperthyroidism and ophthalmopathy. Regions amplified from RNA transcripts were the TCR beta CDR3 regions. With the HTBI primer set, the TCR CDR3 went through a first round of RT-PCR. TCRdb processed the multiplex PCR reads anew with MiXCR; each CDR3 protein has one entry. The sample carries under 550,000 distinct CDR3 sequences, around 20% recorded once. Material: blood. Every receptor here comes from a man aged 40-49 years with Graves' ophthalmopathy.

This clonotype was detected ten times or more. This sequence joins TRBV12-3 or TRBV12-4 and TRBJ1-2; 10 nucleotides line up with TRBD1. With 3 bases clipped from V and 4 bases from J, the junction kept 5 bases outside the gene matches. The CDR3 has 15 amino acids. The CDR3 loop is CASSLVTGGVYGYTF. The CDR3 DNA is TGTGCCAGCAGTTTGGTGACAGGGGGCGTCTATGGCTACACCTTC.

Comments on this clonotype: Without the conserved terminal phenylalanine or tryptophan, this CDR3 likely stems from a read error. DNA for the CDR3: TGTGCCAGCAGTCGTAGCGGGCGTTCACCCCTCCACTGT. Its translation: CASSRSGRSPLHC. The rearrangement joins TRBV7-3 to TRBJ1-6; D is unresolved. V dropped 6 bases and J dropped 9 bases, with 12 bases sitting between them. Germline CDR1 reads SGHTA; CDR2 reads FQGTGA. This CDR3 region has 13 residues.

This clonotype showed up just a few times. The rearrangement joins TRBV2 to TRBJ2-6; tentative D call: TRBD2 (6 bases). The CDR3 sequence is 16 residues long. Germline V gives CDR1 SNHLY, CDR2 FYNNEI. V shed 5 bases and J shed 0 bases, with 11 bases lying between them. The CDR3 bases are TGTGCCAGCAGTTCCGACGGGGGCTCTGGGGCCAACGTCCTGACTTTC. Translation gives CASSSDGGSGANVLTF.

This clonotype was seen repeatedly, ten times or more. The chain combines TRBV28 with TRBJ2-3; D tentatively reads TRBD1 or TRBD2 (6 bases each). Trimming stripped 8 bases from V and 2 bases from J, with 20 bases between. Per the germline V gene, CDR1 is MDHEN and CDR2 is SYDVKM. The CDR3 consists of 16 residues. As DNA, the CDR3 is TGTGCCAGCGAGGGGGGTGTCACGAAATTCACAGATACGCAGTATTTT. Amino acids: CASEGGVTKFTDTQYF.

The table lists this clonotype with many counts. The rearrangement joins TRBV12-3 or TRBV12-4 to TRBJ1-1; D uncertain. V gave up 6 bases and J gave up 8 bases, with 10 bases separating them. This CDR3 is 11 amino acids long. The CDR3 sequence: CASRDWAEAFF. The CDR3 DNA reads as TGTGCCAGCAGGGACTGGGCCGAAGCTTTCTTT.

This clonotype has more than one count but fewer than ten. The V and J genes are TRBV7-9 and TRBJ2-3; no clear D gene. V was shortened by 5 bases and J by 3 bases, with 15 bases between the two germline ends. The CDR3 spans 15 residues. Germline loops: CDR1 SEHNR, CDR2 FQNEAQ (reference sequence). The CDR3: CASSGSLTLTDTQYF. The CDR3 region has the DNA TGTGCCAGCAGCGGCTCTTTGACCTTGACAGATACGCAGTATTTT.

J is TRBJ2-2 and V is TRBV4-1; D remains unclear. Trimming cost V 2 bases and J 1 base, with 8 bases left between them. The CDR3 runs to 15 residues. Germline-derived CDR1 and CDR2 are MGHRA and YSYEKL. The DNA for the CDR3 is TGCGCCAGCAGCCAACTGGACGGGAACACCGGGGAGCTGTTTTTT. This encodes CASSQLDGNTGELFF.

This clonotype came up many times. The V gene is TRBV3-1, the J gene TRBJ1-5; TRBD1 matches 7 bases. The CDR3 is 14 amino acids. Trimming cost V 4 bases and J 1 base; bases outside gene matches: 1. Germline V gives CDR1 LGHDT, CDR2 YNNKEL (reference sequence). CDR3 bases: TGTGCCAGCAGCCCGACAGGGAGCAATCAGCCCCAGCATTTT. It codes for CASSPTGSNQPQHF.

V gene TRBV20-1 combines with J gene TRBJ1-1; perhaps TRBD1 as D (6 bases). From germline, CDR1 is DFQATT and CDR2 SNEGSKA (reference sequence). The CDR3 sequence is 13 residues long. The V end lost 1 base, the J end lost 11 bases, and 17 bases lay between the germline ends. In nucleotides, the CDR3 is TGCAGTGCTAGAGGGGGGCGCGGGGACGGGGCTTTCTTT. It yields the protein CSARGGRGDGAFF.

There are many counts of this clonotype. The chain carries TRBV7-6 and TRBJ2-1; TRBD2 is a possible D gene (6 bases). V lost 4 bases to trimming and J lost 5 bases, with 15 bases between them. Germline-derived CDR1 and CDR2 are SGHVS and FNYEAQ. The CDR3 loop spans 15 amino acids. The CDR3 sequence is CASSWGPGLNNEQFF. In DNA form, the CDR3 reads TGTGCCAGCAGCTGGGGTCCGGGACTTAACAATGAGCAGTTCTTC. The full variable domain, its missing parts supplied by reference TRBV7-6 and TRBJ2-1, is GAGVSQSPRYKVTKRGQDVALRCDPISGHVSLYWYRQALGQGPEFLTYFNYEAQQDKSGLPNDRFSAERPEGSISTLTIQRTEQRDSAMYRCASSWGPGLNNEQFFGPGTRLTVL.

This clonotype was counted a few times. The chain links TRBV20-1 to TRBJ2-1, with D perhaps TRBD2 (6 bases). The CDR3 runs to 17 residues. Trimming stripped 6 bases from V and 0 bases from J, with 21 bases between. Per the germline V gene, CDR1 is DFQATT and CDR2 is SNEGSKA (reference sequence). CDR3 sequence: CSALDPSATSSYNEQFF. The CDR3 bases are TGCAGTGCGCTAGACCCTAGCGCGACCAGCTCCTACAATGAGCAGTTCTTC.

The chain links TRBV6-1 to TRBJ2-7; TRBD1 matches 9 bases. J lost 4 bases, V lost 6 bases, and 10 bases had no gene match. Germline CDR1 reads MNHNS; CDR2 reads SASEGT. The CDR3 length is 15 residues. CDR3 coding DNA: TGTGCCAGCAGCGACCATCGACAGGGGGTGTACGAGCAGTACTTC. Protein: CASSDHRQGVYEQYF.

Many counts were recorded for this clonotype. The chain recombines TRBV28 with TRBJ2-5; 10 bases are a match to TRBD2. CDR1 and CDR2 (germline): MDHEN, SYDVKM. The CDR3 contains 17 residues. The J segment lost 2 bases and the V segment lost 6 bases, leaving 12 bases of the junction unmatched. CDR3 loop: CASSWNGLAEEQETQYF. The CDR3 nucleotides read TGTGCCAGCAGCTGGAACGGACTAGCGGAGGAGCAAGAGACCCAGTACTTC.

This clonotype appeared many times. The chain carries TRBV20-1 and TRBJ1-2; D perhaps matches TRBD1 (5 bases). The germline CDR1 and CDR2 sequences are DFQATT and SNEGSKA (reference sequence). This CDR3 is 11 amino acids long. V gave up 5 bases and J gave up 7 bases, with 11 bases separating them. The CDR3 is CSAPEGTGYTF. The CDR3 nucleotides read TGCAGTGCTCCGGAGGGGACTGGCTACACCTTC.

This clonotype was found a few times. The chain has TRBV28 and TRBJ2-3; maybe TRBD2 (5 bases). This CDR3 is built from 15 residues. Trimming removed 5 bases from V and 4 bases from J, with 16 bases in between. Germline V CDR1 and CDR2: MDHEN, SYDVKM. The chain's CDR3 is CASSPGIQQADTQYF. The CDR3 region has the DNA TGTGCCAGCAGTCCGGGAATCCAGCAGGCAGATACGCAGTATTTT.

In its sample, this clonotype was seen many times. The chain recombines TRBV13 with TRBJ2-1; 11 nucleotides line up with TRBD2. This CDR3 region has 15 residues. Germline V gives CDR1 PRHDT, CDR2 FYEKMQ (reference sequence). J lost 8 bases, V lost 2 bases, and 5 bases had no gene match. As DNA, the CDR3 is TGTGCCAGCAGCTTAAAACTAGCGGGAGATGATGAGCAGTTCTTC. This translates into CASSLKLAGDDEQFF.

J is TRBJ1-1 and V is TRBV6-1; 7 nucleotides match TRBD1. Per germline, CDR1 MNHNS and CDR2 SASEGT. V lost 7 bases to trimming and J lost 6 bases; unmatched junction nucleotides: 14. CDR3 length: 15 amino acids. Here the CDR3 reads CASNTRQGWGSEAFF. The CDR3, as DNA: TGTGCCAGCAATACCAGACAGGGTTGGGGCTCTGAAGCTTTCTTT.

The genes are TRBV12-3 or TRBV12-4 and TRBJ1-5, with D possibly being TRBD1 (6 bases). CDR3 size: 15 residues. The V end lost 4 bases, the J end lost 1 base, and 11 bases lay between the germline ends. The chain's CDR3 is CASSSPGQSNQPQHF. The CDR3 coding sequence is TGTGCCAGCAGTTCCCCAGGACAGAGCAATCAGCCCCAGCATTTT.

This clonotype was seen more than once but under ten times. The chain has TRBV6-1 and TRBJ2-1; possibly TRBD1 or TRBD2 for D (5 bases each). Germline V gene sequence: CDR1 MNHNS, CDR2 SASEGT. Trimming took off 5 bases at V and 4 bases at J, with 12 bases between the two ends. This CDR3 contains 14 residues. The CDR3 nucleotides are TGTGCCAGCAGTACGGGACCCCTTTACAATGAGCAGTTCTTC. This translates into CASSTGPLYNEQFF.

Only one count was recorded for this clonotype. The CDR3 sequence is CASSSNSYEQFF. The CDR3 nucleotides are TGTGCCAGCAGTTCTAACTCCTACGAGCAGTTCTTC. J is TRBJ2-7 and V is TRBV28, with D unclear. Matching the DNA end better, TRBJ2-1 makes the J call doubtful. Looked up from germline, CDR1 is MDHEN and CDR2 is SYDVKM. The CDR3 runs to 12 residues.

This clonotype appeared a few times. The chain couples TRBV30 to TRBJ2-7; 10 bases are a match to TRBD2. After removal of 4 bases from V and 4 bases from J, the junction contained 7 bases not matched to a gene. The CDR3 is made up of 14 amino acids. CDR1 GTSNPN and CDR2 SVGIG come from the germline V gene (reference sequence). The CDR3 sequence is CAWTPSGSGYEQYF. The CDR3 DNA reads as TGTGCCTGGACCCCTAGCGGGAGCGGTTACGAGCAGTACTTC. Supplemented by reference TRBV30 and TRBJ2-7, the full variable domain reads SQTIHQWPATLVQPVGSPLSLECTVEGTSNPNLYWYRQAAGRGLQLLFYSVGIGQISSEVPQNLSASRPQDRQFILSSKKLLLSDSGFYLCAWTPSGSGYEQYFGPGTRLTVT.

This clonotype was observed at least ten times. The chain has TRBV28 and TRBJ2-7; unclear D gene. The length of the CDR3 is 12 residues. CDR1 is MDHEN and CDR2 is SYDVKM in the germline V gene. V was clipped by 2 bases and J by 6 bases, with 8 bases between them. The CDR3 nucleotides are TGTGCCAGCAGTTTAGGATGGTCCGAGCAGTACTTC. Its protein is CASSLGWSEQYF. Full variable domain (rest looked up from reference TRBV28 and TRBJ2-7): DVKVTQSSRYLVKRTGEKVFLECVQDMDHENMFWYRQDPGLGLRLIYFSYDVKMKEKGDIPEGYSVSREKKERFSLILESASTNQTSMYLCASSLGWSEQYFGPGTRLTVT.

The V gene is TRBV7-9, the J gene TRBJ2-7; D possibly corresponds to TRBD1 (7 bases). Deletions cut 3 bases from V and 1 base from J, with 16 bases between. Germline loops: CDR1 SEHNR, CDR2 FQNEAQ (reference sequence). This CDR3 contains 16 residues. CDR3 sequence (DNA): TGTGCCAGCAGCTTCGGGGGCAGGGGGAATTCCTACGAGCAGTACTTC. This sequence encodes CASSFGGRGNSYEQYF.

The chain combines TRBV19 with TRBJ1-2; 7 nucleotides agree with TRBD1. V shed 8 bases, J shed 2 bases, and the junction held 8 bases outside the gene matches. The CDR3 consists of 14 residues. CDR1 and CDR2 (germline): LNHDA, SQIVND (reference sequence). The CDR3 nucleotides are TGTGCCAGTCTCGGAGGGGGCTTAAACTATGGCTACACCTTC. Amino acids: CASLGGGLNYGYTF. The whole variable domain, filled in from reference TRBV19 and TRBJ1-2, reads DGGITQSPKYLFRKEGQNVTLSCEQNLNHDAMYWYRQDPGQGLRLIYYSQIVNDFQKGDIAEGYSVSREKKESFPLTVTSAQKNPTAFYLCASLGGGLNYGYTFGSGTRLTVV.

This clonotype has at least ten counts. CDR3 loop: CASSLDFGQSAQYF. For the CDR3, the DNA is TGTGCCAGCAGCTTAGACTTCGGGCAAAGCGCCCAGTACTTC. The V call is TRBV7-2, the J call TRBJ2-5, with unresolved D. This CDR3 comprises 14 residues. Deletions cut 1 base from V and 9 bases from J, with 15 bases between. Per the germline V gene, CDR1 is SGHTA and CDR2 is FQGNSA.

This clonotype was observed at least ten times. This chain joins TRBV28 and TRBJ2-5; 11 positions agree with TRBD2. The V segment lost 0 bases and the J segment 5 bases; nucleotides outside the gene matches: 5. This CDR3 region has 16 residues. Germline V gene lookup returns CDR1 MDHEN and CDR2 SYDVKM. In DNA, the CDR3 is TGTGCCAGCAGTTTATGGGCTAGCGGGAGGCTTGAGACCCAGTACTTC. Protein product: CASSLWASGRLETQYF.

This clonotype appeared many times. The genes are TRBV6-1 and TRBJ2-3; D remains unclear. V was pared by 5 bases and J by 0 bases, with 12 bases between. The CDR3 has 15 amino acids. Germline V lookup: CDR1 MNHNS, CDR2 SASEGT. CDR3 protein: CASSLGQSSTDTQYF. The CDR3 nucleotides read TGTGCCAGCAGTTTAGGGCAGTCAAGCACAGATACGCAGTATTTT.

V usage is TRBV30 and J usage is TRBJ1-1; a possible D gene is TRBD1 (5 bases). The CDR3 runs 13 residues. Per germline, CDR1 GTSNPN and CDR2 SVGIG (reference sequence). Trimming cost V 3 bases and J 1 base, with 9 bases left between them. The CDR3 sequence is CAWSGQGNTEAFF. The CDR3 region has the DNA TGTGCCTGGAGCGGGCAGGGGAACACTGAAGCTTTCTTT.

There are many counts of this clonotype. This chain connects TRBV3-1 to TRBJ1-1, with 9 positions matching TRBD1. CDR1 LGHDT and CDR2 YNNKEL come from the germline V gene (reference sequence). The V and J ends lost 1 base and 1 base, in that order; junction bases with no gene match: 10. This CDR3 has 18 amino acids. The CDR3 sequence: CASSQASGTGYRNTEAFF. For the CDR3, the DNA is TGTGCCAGCAGCCAAGCCTCCGGGACAGGGTATCGGAACACTGAAGCTTTCTTT.

The V gene is TRBV4-3, the J gene TRBJ1-4; a possible D gene is TRBD1 (6 bases). From germline, CDR1 is LGHNA and CDR2 YSLEER. This CDR3 contains 16 residues. V lost 0 bases and J lost 7, with 15 bases in between. The CDR3 protein is CASSQEGAADREKLFF. CDR3 nucleotides: TGCGCCAGCAGCCAAGAGGGGGCAGCGGATCGTGAAAAACTGTTTTTT.

This clonotype came up a few times. This rearrangement joins TRBV7-9 to TRBJ2-3; the D gene could be TRBD1 or TRBD2 (5 bases each). The V end lost 7 bases, the J end lost 2 bases, and 16 bases lay between the germline ends. This CDR3 is 15 amino acids long. Germline CDR1 is SEHNR and CDR2 is FQNEAQ (reference sequence). The CDR3 coding sequence is TGTGCCAGCAACCAAATCGGGGCACCCACAGATACGCAGTATTTT. Residues: CASNQIGAPTDTQYF. Complete variable domain (other parts from reference TRBV7-9 and TRBJ2-3): DTGVSQNPRHKITKRGQNVTFRCDPISEHNRLYWYRQTLGQGPEFLTYFQNEAQLEKSRLLSDRFSAERPKGSFSTLEIQRTEQGDSAMYLCASNQIGAPTDTQYFGPGTRLTVL.